The 13 T cell receptor beta chains given below trace back to one sample, sequenced in a study of CD8 T cells in ankylosing spondylitis. MiXCR, applied by TCRdb to the 5' RACE reads, yields one record per CDR3 protein. The repertoire holds 150,000 to 200,000 distinct CDR3 sequences, with 13% as singletons. The sequenced material came from blood, either unsorted or a sorted T cell fraction (not recorded which). The source of these receptors is a female donor with ankylosing spondylitis or in good health (not recorded which).

Concerning this clonotype itself: The junction departs from germline at one end; a sequencing error may be responsible. The chain has TRBV20-1 and TRBJ2-1; tentatively, D is TRBD2 (6 bases). There are 18 residues in the CDR3. CDR1 is DFQATT, CDR2 SNEGSKA, per germline (reference sequence). The CDR3 is CCADTALSRGEEISGQFF. The CDR3 coding sequence is TGCTGTGCCGATACCGCTCTATCGCGCGGGGAAGAGATTTCCGGGCAGTTCTTC.

In its sample, this clonotype was seen a few times. The chain recombines TRBV5-1 with TRBJ2-3; D unclear. Between the trimmed V and J ends, which lost 2 bases and 0 bases, there was a span of 13 bases. Germline V gives CDR1 SGHRS, CDR2 YFSETQ. The CDR3 loop spans 16 amino acids. The CDR3: CASSLDIDISTDTQYF. In nucleotides, the CDR3 is TGCGCCAGCAGCTTAGATATAGATATCAGCACAGATACGCAGTATTTT.

In this sample, this clonotype turned up many times. The chain couples TRBV24-1 to TRBJ2-4, with D unclear. V lost 5 bases and J 5 bases, leaving 6 bases between the germline ends. The CDR3 loop spans 12 amino acids. The germline V gene encodes CDR1 KGHDR and CDR2 SFDVKD. CDR3 DNA sequence: TGTGCCACCAGTGGTTCCCAAAACATTCAGTACTTC. Protein: CATSGSQNIQYF.

In this sample, this clonotype turned up many times. The chain links TRBV5-8 to TRBJ2-2; TRBD2 matches 8 bases. The germline V gene encodes CDR1 SGHTS and CDR2 YDEGEE. V dropped 2 bases and J dropped 8; count of bases not matched to a gene: 5. This CDR3 comprises 14 residues. This CDR3 is CASSFGTRKGELFF. Written as DNA, the CDR3 is TGTGCCAGCAGCTTCGGGACTAGGAAGGGGGAGCTGTTTTTT.

This chain joins TRBV19 and TRBJ2-3, with D perhaps matching TRBD1 or TRBD2 (5 bases each). This CDR3 contains 13 residues. V lost 8 bases and J 5 bases, leaving 14 bases between the germline ends. Germline values: CDR1 LNHDA, CDR2 SQIVND (reference sequence). The DNA for the CDR3 is TGTGCCAGTGCCCGGGACGGCATAGATACGCAGTATTTT. Residues: CASARDGIDTQYF.

The chain joins TRBV28 to TRBJ1-1; a weak D match, TRBD1 (6 bases). The CDR3 runs to 17 residues. Germline-derived CDR1 and CDR2 are MDHEN and SYDVKM. Trimming shortened V by 11 bases and J by 1 base, and 26 bases separated the two germline ends. CDR3 in DNA: TGTGCCTGCAAAAACACTATCCGGACAGCGGGGAACACTGAAGCTTTCTTT. It specifies CACKNTIRTAGNTEAFF.

The rearrangement joins TRBV4-3 to TRBJ2-5; D is undetermined. The germline V and J ends were trimmed by 0 bases and 5 bases, with 7 bases remaining between them. This CDR3 is built from 13 residues. Per germline, CDR1 LGHNA and CDR2 YSLEER. CDR3 nucleotide sequence: TGCGCCAGCAGCCAAGAGGTCGGGGAGACCCAGTACTTC. This translates into CASSQEVGETQYF.

This clonotype was found a few times. The V gene is TRBV29-1, the J gene TRBJ1-2, with D unresolved. Germline CDR1 is SQVTM and CDR2 is ANQGSEA. Trimming took off 0 bases at V and 4 bases at J, with 15 bases between the two ends. CDR3 length equals 15 residues. The CDR3 region has the DNA TGCAGCGTTGAAGATCGAGGCAGATCGGGCTATGGCTACACCTTC. This encodes CSVEDRGRSGYGYTF.

This clonotype was picked up a small number of times. CDR3 sequence: CASSLLQGPDTQYF. CDR3 DNA sequence: TGTGCCAGCAGTTTATTACAGGGCCCAGATACGCAGTATTTT. The chain has TRBV27 and TRBJ2-3; D is possibly TRBD1 (6 bases). The V end was cut by 1 base, the J end by 4 bases, with 9 bases between. The CDR3 totals 14 residues. Looked up from germline, CDR1 is MNHEY and CDR2 is SMNVEV (reference sequence).

This clonotype appeared many times. One end of the junction is discordant with germline, which a read error may explain. The rearrangement joins TRBV4-2 to TRBJ2-2, with D perhaps matching TRBD1 or TRBD2 (7 bases each). This CDR3 region has 16 residues. CDR1 is LGHNA, CDR2 YNFKEQ, per germline. The CDR3 region has the DNA TGTGCCAGCAGGCAAGCAGGGGAGGGGGCTACCGGGGAGCTGTTTTTT. Amino acid sequence: CASRQAGEGATGELFF.

This clonotype was seen more than once but under ten times. The chain recombines TRBV27 with TRBJ1-5, with D unclear. V lost 3 bases and J 6 bases, leaving 12 bases between the germline ends. The germline V gene encodes CDR1 MNHEY and CDR2 SMNVEV (reference sequence). The CDR3 runs to 14 residues. CDR3 bases: TGTGCCAGCAGTTTCCTAGGGTCCGGTCAGCCCCAGCATTTT. Its translation: CASSFLGSGQPQHF.

The rearrangement joins TRBV27 to TRBJ1-6; TRBD1 matches at 10 bases. J was trimmed by 7 bases and V by 6 bases; bases with no gene match: 6. In germline, CDR1 is MNHEY, CDR2 SMNVEV (reference sequence). The CDR3 has 15 residues. Written as DNA, the CDR3 is TGTGCCAGCAGGGAAAGACAGGGGGCAAATTCACCCCTCCACTTT. Translating it yields CASRERQGANSPLHF.

There are many counts of this clonotype. The chain uses TRBV7-2 and TRBJ2-4; possible D gene TRBD2, 6 bases. Per the germline V gene, CDR1 is SGHTA and CDR2 is FQGNSA. V gave up 1 base and J gave up 6 bases, with 10 bases separating them. The CDR3 is 14 residues long. The CDR3 protein is CASSLDRGRNIQYF. CDR3 bases: TGTGCCAGCAGCTTAGACCGGGGGAGAAACATTCAGTACTTC. The complete variable domain, with remaining parts taken from reference TRBV7-2 and TRBJ2-4, reads GAGVSQSPSNKVTEKGKDVELRCDPISGHTALYWYRQSLGQGLEFLIYFQGNSAPDKSGLPSDRFSAERTGGSVSTLTIQRTQQEDSAVYLCASSLDRGRNIQYFGAGTRLSVL.